The rows below give T cell receptor beta chains drawn from one sample of a study of CD8 T cells in ankylosing spondylitis. MiXCR was run by TCRdb on the 5' RACE reads, yielding one entry per CDR3 protein. In the table there are roughly 400,000 distinct CDR3 sequences, around 24% of which are singletons. The sequencing input was blood, either unsorted or a sorted T cell fraction (not recorded which). The receptors originated from a male donor with ankylosing spondylitis. CDR3s include the opening cysteine and the closing phenylalanine or tryptophan. D genes are given only for firm matches.

v_call d_call cdr3_aa
TRBV29-1 TRBD2 CSARLAGEETQYF
TRBV18 . CASSWTGRKNTEAFF
TRBV5-1 . CASSLGSGATDTQYF
TRBV18 . CASSPPNLLRPSTDTQYF
TRBV6-1 . CASSPGIAKNIQYF
TRBV3-1 TRBD1 CASSRSGTGSNEQFF
TRBV3-1 TRBD1 CASSQDRFGGNEQFF
TRBV4-3 TRBD2 CASSQGVGLDYNEQFF
TRBV12-3/TRBV12-4 . CASRNNTEAFF
TRBV10-3 TRBD2 CAISVSRLAGAPGELFF
TRBV20-1 . CSARTVRETQYF